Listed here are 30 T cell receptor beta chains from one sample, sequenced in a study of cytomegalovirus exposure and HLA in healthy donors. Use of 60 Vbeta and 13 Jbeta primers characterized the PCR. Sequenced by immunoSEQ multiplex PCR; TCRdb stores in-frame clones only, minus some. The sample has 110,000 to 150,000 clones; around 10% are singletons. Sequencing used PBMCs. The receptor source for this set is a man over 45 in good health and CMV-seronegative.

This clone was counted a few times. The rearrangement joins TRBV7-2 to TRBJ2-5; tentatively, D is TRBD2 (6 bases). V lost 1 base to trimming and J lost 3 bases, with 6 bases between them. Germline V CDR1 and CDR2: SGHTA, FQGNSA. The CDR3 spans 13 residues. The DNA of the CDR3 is TGTGCCAGCAGCTTAGGGACTAAAGAGACCCAGTACTTC. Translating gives CASSLGTKETQYF.

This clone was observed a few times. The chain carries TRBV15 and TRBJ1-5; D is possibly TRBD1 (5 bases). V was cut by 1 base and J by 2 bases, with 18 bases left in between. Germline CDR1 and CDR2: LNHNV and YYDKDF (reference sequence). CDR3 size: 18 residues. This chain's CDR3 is CATSRVLVRDLGNQPQHF. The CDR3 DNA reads TGTGCCACCAGCAGAGTGCTTGTCAGGGATCTGGGCAATCAGCCCCAGCATTTT.

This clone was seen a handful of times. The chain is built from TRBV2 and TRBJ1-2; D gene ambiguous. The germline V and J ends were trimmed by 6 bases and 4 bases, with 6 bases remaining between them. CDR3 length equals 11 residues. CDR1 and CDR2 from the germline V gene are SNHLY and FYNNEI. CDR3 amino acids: CASRGSYGYTF. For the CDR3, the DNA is TGTGCCAGCAGGGGGAGCTATGGCTACACCTTC.

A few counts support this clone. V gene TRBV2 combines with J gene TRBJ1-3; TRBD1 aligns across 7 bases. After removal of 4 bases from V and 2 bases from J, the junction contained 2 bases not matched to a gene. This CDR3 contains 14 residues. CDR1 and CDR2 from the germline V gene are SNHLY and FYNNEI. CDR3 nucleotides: TGTGCCAGCAGTGGACAGGGTCCTGGAAACACCATATATTTT. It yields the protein CASSGQGPGNTIYF.

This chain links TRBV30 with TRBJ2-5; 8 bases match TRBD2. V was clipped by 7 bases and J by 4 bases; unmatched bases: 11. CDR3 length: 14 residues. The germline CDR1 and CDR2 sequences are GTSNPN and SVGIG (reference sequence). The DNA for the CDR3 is TGTGCCTCCCTCAGCGGGAGCGCTTCAGAGACCCAGTACTTC. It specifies CASLSGSASETQYF.

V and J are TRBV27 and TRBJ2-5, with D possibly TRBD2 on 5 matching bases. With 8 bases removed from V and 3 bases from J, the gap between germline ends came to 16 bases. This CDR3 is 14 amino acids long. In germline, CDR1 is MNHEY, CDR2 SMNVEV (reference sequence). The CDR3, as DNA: TGTGCCAGCTCGTCTAGCCTACGTAAAGAGACCCAGTACTTC. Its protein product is CASSSSLRKETQYF.

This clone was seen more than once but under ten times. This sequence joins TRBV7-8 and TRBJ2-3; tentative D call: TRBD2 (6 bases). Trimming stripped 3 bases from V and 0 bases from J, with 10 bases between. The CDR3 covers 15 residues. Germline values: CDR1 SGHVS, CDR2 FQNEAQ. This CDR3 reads CASSFDGTSTDTQYF. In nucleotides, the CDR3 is TGTGCCAGCAGCTTTGACGGGACTAGCACAGATACGCAGTATTTT. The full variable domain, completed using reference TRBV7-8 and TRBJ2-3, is GAGVSQSPRYKVAKRGQDVALRCDPISGHVSLFWYQQALGQGPEFLTYFQNEAQLDKSGLPSDRFFAERPEGSVSTLKIQRTQQEDSAVYLCASSFDGTSTDTQYFGPGTRLTVL.

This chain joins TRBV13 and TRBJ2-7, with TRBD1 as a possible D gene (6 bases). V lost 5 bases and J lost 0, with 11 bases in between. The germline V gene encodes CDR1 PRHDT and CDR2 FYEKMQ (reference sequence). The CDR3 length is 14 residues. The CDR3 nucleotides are TGTGCCAGCAGCATCTACAGGGCCTCCTACGAGCAGTACTTC. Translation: CASSIYRASYEQYF.

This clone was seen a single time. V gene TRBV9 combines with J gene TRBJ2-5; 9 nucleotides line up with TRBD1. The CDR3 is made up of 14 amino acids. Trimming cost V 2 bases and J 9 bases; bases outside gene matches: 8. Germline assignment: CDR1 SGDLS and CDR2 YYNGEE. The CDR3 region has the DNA TGTGCCAGCAGCGTGGGGACAGGGCAACAGGCCCAGTACTTC. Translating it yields CASSVGTGQQAQYF.

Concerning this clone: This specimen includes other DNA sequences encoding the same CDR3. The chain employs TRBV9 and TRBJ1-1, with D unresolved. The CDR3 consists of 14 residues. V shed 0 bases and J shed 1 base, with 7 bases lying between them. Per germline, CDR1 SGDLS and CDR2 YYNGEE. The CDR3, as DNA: TGTGCCAGCAGCGTAGTACGGGGGAACACTGAAGCTTTCTTT. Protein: CASSVVRGNTEAFF.

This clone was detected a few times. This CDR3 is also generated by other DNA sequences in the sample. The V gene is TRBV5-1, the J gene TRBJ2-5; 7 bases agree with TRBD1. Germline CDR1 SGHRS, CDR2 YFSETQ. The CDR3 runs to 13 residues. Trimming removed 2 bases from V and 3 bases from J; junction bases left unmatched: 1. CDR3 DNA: TGCGCCAGCAGCTTAGGGACAGAAGAGACCCAGTACTTC. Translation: CASSLGTEETQYF.

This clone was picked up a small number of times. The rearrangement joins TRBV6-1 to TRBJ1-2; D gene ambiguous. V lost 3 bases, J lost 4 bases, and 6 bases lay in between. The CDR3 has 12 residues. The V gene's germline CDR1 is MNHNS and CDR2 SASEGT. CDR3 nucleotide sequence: TGTGCCAGCAGTGAGGGCTTCTATGGCTACACCTTC. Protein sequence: CASSEGFYGYTF.

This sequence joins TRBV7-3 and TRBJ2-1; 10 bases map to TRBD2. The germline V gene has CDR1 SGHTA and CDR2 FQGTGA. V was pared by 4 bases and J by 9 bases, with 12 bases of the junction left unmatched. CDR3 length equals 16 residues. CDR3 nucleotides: TGTGCCAGCAGCTCCCCATATAGCGGGGGGCAGAGTGAGCAGTTCTTC. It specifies CASSSPYSGGQSEQFF.

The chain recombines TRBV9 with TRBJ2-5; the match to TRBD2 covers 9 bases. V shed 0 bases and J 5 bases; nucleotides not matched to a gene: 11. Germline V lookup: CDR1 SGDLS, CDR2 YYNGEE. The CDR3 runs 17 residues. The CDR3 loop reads CASSVGELAGLIETQYF. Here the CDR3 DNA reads TGTGCCAGCAGCGTAGGCGAACTAGCGGGTCTGATCGAGACCCAGTACTTC.

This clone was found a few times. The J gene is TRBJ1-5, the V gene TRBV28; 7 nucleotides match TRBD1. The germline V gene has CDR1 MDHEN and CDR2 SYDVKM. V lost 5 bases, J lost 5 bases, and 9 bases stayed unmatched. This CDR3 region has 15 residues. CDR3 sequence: CASSETQGSDQPQHF. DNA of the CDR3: TGTGCCAGCAGTGAAACACAGGGGTCGGATCAGCCCCAGCATTTT.

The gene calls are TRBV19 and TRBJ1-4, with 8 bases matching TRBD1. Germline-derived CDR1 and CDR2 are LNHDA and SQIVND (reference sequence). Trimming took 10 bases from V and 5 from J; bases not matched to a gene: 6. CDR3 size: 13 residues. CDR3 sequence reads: CATTGQGNEKLFF. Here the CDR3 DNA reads TGTGCCACTACCGGACAGGGAAATGAAAAACTGTTTTTT.

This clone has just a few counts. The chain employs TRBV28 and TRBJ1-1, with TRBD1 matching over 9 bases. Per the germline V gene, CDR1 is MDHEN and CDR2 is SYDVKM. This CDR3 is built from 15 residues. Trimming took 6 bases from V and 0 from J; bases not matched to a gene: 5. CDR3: CASSEDRGMNTEAFF. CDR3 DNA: TGTGCCAGCAGCGAAGACAGGGGGATGAACACTGAAGCTTTCTTT.

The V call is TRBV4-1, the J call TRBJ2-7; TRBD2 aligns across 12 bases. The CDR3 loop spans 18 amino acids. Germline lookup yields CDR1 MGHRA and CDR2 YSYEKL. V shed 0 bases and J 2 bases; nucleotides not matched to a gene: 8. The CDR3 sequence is CASSQDPSGRGRTYEQYF. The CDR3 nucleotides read TGCGCCAGCAGCCAAGATCCTAGCGGGAGGGGTCGGACCTACGAGCAGTACTTC.

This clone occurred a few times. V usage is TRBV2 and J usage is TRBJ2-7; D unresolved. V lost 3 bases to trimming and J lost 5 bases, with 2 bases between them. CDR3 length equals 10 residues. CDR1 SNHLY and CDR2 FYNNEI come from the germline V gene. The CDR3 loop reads CASSDDEQYF. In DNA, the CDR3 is TGTGCCAGCAGTGACGACGAGCAGTACTTC.

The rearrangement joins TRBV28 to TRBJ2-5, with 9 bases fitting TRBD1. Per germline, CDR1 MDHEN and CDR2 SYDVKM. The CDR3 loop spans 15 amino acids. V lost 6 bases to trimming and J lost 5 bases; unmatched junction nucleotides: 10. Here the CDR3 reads CASRGGQGVGETQYF. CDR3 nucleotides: TGTGCCAGCAGGGGGGGACAGGGAGTAGGGGAGACCCAGTACTTC.

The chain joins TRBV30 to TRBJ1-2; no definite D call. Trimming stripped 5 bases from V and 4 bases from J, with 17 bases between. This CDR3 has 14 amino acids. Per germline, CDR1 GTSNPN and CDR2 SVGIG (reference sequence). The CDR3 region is CAWGGRSESYGYTF. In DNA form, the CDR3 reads TGTGCCTGGGGCGGGAGATCCGAGAGCTATGGCTACACCTTC. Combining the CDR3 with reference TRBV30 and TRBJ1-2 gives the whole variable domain SQTIHQWPATLVQPVGSPLSLECTVEGTSNPNLYWYRQAAGRGLQLLFYSVGIGQISSEVPQNLSASRPQDRQFILSSKKLLLSDSGFYLCAWGGRSESYGYTFGSGTRLTVV.

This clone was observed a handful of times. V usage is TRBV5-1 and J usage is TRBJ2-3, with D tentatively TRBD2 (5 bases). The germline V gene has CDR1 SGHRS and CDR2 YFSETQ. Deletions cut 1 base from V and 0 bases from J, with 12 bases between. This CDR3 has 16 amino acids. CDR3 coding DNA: TGCGCCAGCAGCTTGACAGAGCGGAAGAGCACAGATACGCAGTATTTT. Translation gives CASSLTERKSTDTQYF.

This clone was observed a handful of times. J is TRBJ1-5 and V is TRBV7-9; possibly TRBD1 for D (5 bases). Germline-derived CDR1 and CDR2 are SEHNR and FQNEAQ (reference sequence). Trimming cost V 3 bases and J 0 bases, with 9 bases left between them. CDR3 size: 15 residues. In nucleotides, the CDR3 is TGTGCCAGCAGCTTCGGGGGTTATAGCAATCAGCCCCAGCATTTT. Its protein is CASSFGGYSNQPQHF.

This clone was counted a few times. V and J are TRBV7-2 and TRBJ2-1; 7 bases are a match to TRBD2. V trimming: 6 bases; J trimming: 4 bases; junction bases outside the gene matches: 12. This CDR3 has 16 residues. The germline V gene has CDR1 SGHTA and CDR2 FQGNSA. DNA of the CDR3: TGTGCCAGCAGTCAGCCAGGGCGGGAGTCGTACAATGAGCAGTTCTTC. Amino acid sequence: CASSQPGRESYNEQFF.

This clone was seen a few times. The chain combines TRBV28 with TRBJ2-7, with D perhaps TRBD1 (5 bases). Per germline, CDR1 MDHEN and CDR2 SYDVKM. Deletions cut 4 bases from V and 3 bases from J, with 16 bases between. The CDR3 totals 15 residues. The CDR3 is CASSSPGGAFYEQYF. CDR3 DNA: TGTGCCAGCAGTTCCCCTGGTGGGGCCTTCTACGAGCAGTACTTC.

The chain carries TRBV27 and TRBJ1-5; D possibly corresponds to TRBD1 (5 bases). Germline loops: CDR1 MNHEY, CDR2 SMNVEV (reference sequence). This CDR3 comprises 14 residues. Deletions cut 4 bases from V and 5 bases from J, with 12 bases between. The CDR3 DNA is TGTGCCAGCAGTTCCAGGGTTCGACATCAGCCCCAGCATTTT. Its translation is CASSSRVRHQPQHF.

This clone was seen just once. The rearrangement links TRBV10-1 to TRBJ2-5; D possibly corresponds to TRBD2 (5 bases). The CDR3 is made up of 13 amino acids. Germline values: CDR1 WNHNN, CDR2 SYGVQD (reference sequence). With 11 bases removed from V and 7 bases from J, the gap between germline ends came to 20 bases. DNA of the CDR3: TGCGCCCCCTCCGAAAGCCTAGCAGGGACCCAGTACTTC. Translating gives CAPSESLAGTQYF.

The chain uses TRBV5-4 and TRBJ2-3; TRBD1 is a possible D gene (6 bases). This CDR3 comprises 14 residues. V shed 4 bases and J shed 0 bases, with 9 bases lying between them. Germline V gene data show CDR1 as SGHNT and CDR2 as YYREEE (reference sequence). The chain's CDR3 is CASSPDSSTDTQYF. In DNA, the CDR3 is TGTGCCAGCAGCCCGGACAGTAGCACAGATACGCAGTATTTT.

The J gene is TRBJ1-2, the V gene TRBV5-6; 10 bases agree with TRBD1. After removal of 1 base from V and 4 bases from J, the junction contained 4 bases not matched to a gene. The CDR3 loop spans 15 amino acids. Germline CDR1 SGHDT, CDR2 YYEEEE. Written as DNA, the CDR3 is TGTGCCAGCAGCTTGTATGGACAGGGGGTCTATGGCTACACCTTC. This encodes CASSLYGQGVYGYTF.

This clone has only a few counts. In DNA form, the CDR3 reads TGCGCCAGCAGCTCGGGACAGGGGGCGGTGGGCTACACCTTC. Translating gives CASSSGQGAVGYTF. The chain joins TRBV5-1 to TRBJ1-2; 12 nucleotides agree with TRBD1. The CDR3 extends over 14 amino acids. Germline-derived CDR1 and CDR2 are SGHRS and YFSETQ. With V trimmed by 3 bases and J by 8 bases, 5 bases remained unmatched. The full variable domain, completed using reference TRBV5-1 and TRBJ1-2, is KAGVTQTPRYLIKTRGQQVTLSCSPISGHRSVSWYQQTPGQGLQFLFEYFSETQRNKGNFPGRFSGRQFSNSRSEMNVSTLELGDSALYLCASSSGQGAVGYTFGSGTRLTVV.